The T cell receptor (beta chain) described here comes from a study of blood T cell repertoires in COVID-19. Original analysis: It was from reference gene primer amplification that nucleated cell counts were estimated. The table came from immunoSEQ multiplex PCR; TCRdb's copy has only in-frame clones and leaves some out. The V and J calls and clone size are taken from that table; D and trimming were inferred from the DNA. In the table there are just over 95,000 clones, approximately 90% of which are singletons. Germline V gene sequence: CDR1 MNHEY, CDR2 SVGAGI. This CDR3 has 14 residues. Trimming pared 0 bases from V and 5 bases from J, leaving 10 bases between.

The rearrangement uses TRBV6-5 and TRBJ2-5; D is perhaps TRBD2 (6 bases). The receptor was isolated from a man aged 60 to 75 with acute or convalescent COVID-19. The sample taken for sequencing was peripheral blood. The CDR3 DNA sequence: TGTGCCAGCAGTTACTCGAGAAGCGGGGAGACCCAGTACTTC. As protein: CASSYSRSGETQYF.